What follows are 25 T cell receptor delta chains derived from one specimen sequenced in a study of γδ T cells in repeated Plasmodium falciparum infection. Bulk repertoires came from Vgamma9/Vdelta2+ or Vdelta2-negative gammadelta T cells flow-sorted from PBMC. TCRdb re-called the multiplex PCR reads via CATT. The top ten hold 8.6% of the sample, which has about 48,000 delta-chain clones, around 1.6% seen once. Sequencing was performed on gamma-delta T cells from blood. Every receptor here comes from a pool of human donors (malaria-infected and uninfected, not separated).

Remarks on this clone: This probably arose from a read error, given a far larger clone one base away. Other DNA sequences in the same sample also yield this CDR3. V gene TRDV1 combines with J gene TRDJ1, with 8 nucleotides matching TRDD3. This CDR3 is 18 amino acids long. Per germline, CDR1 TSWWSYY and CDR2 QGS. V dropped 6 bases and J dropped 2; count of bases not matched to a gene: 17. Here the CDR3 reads CALGRPGDIIGGTDKLIF. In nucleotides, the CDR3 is TGTGCTCTTGGACGACCGGGGGATATAATAGGGGGTACCGATAAACTCATCTTT.

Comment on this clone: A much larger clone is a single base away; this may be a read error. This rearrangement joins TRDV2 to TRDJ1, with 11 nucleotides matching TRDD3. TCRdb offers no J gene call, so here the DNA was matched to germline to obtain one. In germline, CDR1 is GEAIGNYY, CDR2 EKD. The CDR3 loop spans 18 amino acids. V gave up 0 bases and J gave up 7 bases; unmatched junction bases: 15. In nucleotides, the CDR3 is TGTGCCTGTGACACCGTTGGGAACTGGGGGATAGGTCCTACTAAACTCATCTTT. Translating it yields CACDTVGNWGIGPTKLIF.

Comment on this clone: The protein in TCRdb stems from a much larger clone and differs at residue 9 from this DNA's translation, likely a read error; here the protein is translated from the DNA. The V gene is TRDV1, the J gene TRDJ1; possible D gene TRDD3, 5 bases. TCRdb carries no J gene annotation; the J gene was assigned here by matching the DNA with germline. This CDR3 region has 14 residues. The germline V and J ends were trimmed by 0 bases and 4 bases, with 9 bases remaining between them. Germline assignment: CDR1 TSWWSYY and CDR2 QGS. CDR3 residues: CALGELMGCDKLIF. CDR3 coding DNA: TGTGCTCTTGGGGAACTAATGGGATGCGATAAACTCATCTTT.

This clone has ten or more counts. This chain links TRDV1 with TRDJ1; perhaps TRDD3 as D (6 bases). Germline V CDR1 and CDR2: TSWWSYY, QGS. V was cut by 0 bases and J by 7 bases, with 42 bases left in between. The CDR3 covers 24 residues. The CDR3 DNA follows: TGTGCTCTTGGGGAACTAGGATTGCCTTTGAACTCCCTTAGTCTTGGGGATCACTCCCCTAAACTCATCTTT. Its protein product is CALGELGLPLNSLSLGDHSPKLIF.

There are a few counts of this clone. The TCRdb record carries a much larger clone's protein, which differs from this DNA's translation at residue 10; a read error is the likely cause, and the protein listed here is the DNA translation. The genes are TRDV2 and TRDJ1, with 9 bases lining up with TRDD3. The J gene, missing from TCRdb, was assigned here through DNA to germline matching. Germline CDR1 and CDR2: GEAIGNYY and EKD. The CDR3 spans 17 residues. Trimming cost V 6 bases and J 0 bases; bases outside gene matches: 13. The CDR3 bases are TGTGCCTGTTCACAACTGGGGGACCCTCCGTACACCGATAAACTCATCTTT. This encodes CACSQLGDPPYTDKLIF.

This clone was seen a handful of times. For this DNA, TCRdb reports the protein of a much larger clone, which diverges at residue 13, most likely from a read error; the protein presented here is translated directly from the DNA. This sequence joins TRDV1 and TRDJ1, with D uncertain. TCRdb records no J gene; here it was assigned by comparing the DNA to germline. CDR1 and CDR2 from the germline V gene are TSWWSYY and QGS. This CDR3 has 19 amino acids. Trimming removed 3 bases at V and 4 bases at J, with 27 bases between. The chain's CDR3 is CALGDGKLTPGVTLDKLIF. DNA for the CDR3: TGTGCTCTTGGGGACGGAAAATTAACTCCTGGCGTTACCCTCGATAAACTCATCTTT.

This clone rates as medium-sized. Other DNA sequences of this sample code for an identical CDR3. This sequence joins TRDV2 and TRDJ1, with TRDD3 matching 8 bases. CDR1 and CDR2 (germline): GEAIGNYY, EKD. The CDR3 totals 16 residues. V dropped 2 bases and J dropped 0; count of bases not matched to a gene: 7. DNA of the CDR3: TGTGCCTGTGACAAACCACTGGGGGCTTACACCGATAAACTCATCTTT. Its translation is CACDKPLGAYTDKLIF.

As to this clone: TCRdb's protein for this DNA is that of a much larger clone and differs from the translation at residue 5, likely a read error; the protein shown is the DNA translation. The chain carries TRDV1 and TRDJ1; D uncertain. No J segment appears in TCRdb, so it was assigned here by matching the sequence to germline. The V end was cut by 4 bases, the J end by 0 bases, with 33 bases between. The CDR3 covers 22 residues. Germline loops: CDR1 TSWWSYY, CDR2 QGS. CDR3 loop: CALGGLKPNPKGPAQYTDKLIF. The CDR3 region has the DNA TGTGCTCTTGGGGGACTCAAACCAAACCCGAAGGGACCCGCACAGTACACCGATAAACTCATCTTT.

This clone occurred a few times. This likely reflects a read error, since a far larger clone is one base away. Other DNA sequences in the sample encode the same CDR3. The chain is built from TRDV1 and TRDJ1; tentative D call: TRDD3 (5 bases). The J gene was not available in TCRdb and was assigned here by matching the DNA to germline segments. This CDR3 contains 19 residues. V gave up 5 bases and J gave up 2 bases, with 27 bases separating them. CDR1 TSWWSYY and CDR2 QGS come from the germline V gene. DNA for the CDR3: TGTGCTCTTGGGCACCCAGGCCTAACCACCTGGGTGGGTACCGATAAACTCATCTTT. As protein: CALGHPGLTTWVGTDKLIF.

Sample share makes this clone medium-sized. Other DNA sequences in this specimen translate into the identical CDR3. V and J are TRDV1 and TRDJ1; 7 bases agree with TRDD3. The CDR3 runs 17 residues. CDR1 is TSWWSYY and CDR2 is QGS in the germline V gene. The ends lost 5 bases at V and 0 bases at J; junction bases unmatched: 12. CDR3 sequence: CALGLHELGAYTDKLIF. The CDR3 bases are TGTGCTCTTGGGCTACACGAGCTGGGGGCCTACACCGATAAACTCATCTTT.

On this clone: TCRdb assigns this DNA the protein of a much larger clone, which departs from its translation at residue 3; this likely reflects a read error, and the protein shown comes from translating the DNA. CDR3 in amino acids: CAPGELLVGMPPTRLGGTRESYTDKLIF. The DNA of the CDR3 is TGTGCTCCTGGGGAACTACTGGTTGGCATGCCTCCTACACGTCTGGGGGGTACCCGCGAATCGTACACCGATAAACTCATCTTT. The V call is TRDV1, the J call TRDJ1, with D perhaps TRDD3 (7 bases). The J gene comes from matching the DNA to germline here; TCRdb lacks it. Germline V CDR1 and CDR2: TSWWSYY, QGS. CDR3 length: 28 amino acids.

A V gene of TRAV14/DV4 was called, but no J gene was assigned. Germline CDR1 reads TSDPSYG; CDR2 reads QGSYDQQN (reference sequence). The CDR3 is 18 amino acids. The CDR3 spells CASSLRSGASGGTGELFF. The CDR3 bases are TGTGCCAGCAGTTTAAGAAGTGGGGCTAGCGGAGGCACCGGGGAGCTGTTTTTT.

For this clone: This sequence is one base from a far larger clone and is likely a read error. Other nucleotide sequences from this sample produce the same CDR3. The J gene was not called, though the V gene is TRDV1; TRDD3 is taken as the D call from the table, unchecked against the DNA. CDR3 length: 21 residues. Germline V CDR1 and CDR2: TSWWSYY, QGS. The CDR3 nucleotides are TGTGCTCTTGGGGAACTGAGGCCTTATTGGGGGATATGGGAGTACACCGATAAGCTCATCTTT. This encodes CALGELRPYWGIWEYTDKLIF.

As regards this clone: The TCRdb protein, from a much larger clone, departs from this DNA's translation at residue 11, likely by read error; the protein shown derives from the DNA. The CDR3 DNA sequence: TGTGCCTCGGGGCCATACTGGGGGATACAACTCGATAAACTCATCTTT. Protein product: CASGPYWGIQLDKLIF. V usage is TRDV3 and J usage is TRDJ1; 12 positions match TRDD3. The J gene, not given by TCRdb, was assigned here from a germline match of the nucleotide sequence. Germline CDR1 TVYSNPD, CDR2 GDNSRS (reference sequence). Trimming at V came to 4 bases and at J to 4 bases, leaving 13 bases not matched to a gene. The CDR3 extends over 16 amino acids.

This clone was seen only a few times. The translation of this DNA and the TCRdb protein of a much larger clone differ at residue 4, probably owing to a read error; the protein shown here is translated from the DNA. The CDR3 bases are TGTGCCTGTGCCACCTTGGGGGAGCCGACGGAAGCCGATAAACTCATCTTT. Amino acid sequence: CACATLGEPTEADKLIF. The rearrangement uses TRDV2 and TRDJ1, with 7 bases that match TRDD3. Matching the DNA to germline supplied the J gene, which TCRdb does not give. The CDR3 totals 17 residues. The germline V gene has CDR1 GEAIGNYY and CDR2 EKD.

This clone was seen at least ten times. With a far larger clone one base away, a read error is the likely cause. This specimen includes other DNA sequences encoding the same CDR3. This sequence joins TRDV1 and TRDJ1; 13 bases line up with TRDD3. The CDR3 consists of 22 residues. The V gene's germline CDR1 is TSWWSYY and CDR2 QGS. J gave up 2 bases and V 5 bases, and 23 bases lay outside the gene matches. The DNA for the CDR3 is TGTGCTCTTGGGCTCCCGTTAGGCCGTAGTACTGGGGGATACGGTACTACCGATAAACTCATCTTT. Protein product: CALGLPLGRSTGGYGTTDKLIF.

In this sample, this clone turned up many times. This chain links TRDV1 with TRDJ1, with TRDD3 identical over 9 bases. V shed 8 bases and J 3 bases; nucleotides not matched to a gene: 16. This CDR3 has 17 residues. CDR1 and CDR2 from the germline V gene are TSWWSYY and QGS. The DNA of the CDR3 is TGTGCTCTTCACCCGTTTCCTAAACTGGGGGACGCCGATAAACTCATCTTT. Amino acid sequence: CALHPFPKLGDADKLIF.

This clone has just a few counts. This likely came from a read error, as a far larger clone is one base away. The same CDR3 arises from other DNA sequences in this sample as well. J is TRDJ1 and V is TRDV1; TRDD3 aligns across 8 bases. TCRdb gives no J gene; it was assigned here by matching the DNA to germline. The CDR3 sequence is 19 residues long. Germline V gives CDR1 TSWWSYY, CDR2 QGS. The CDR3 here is CALGELSYQGDSYTDKLIF. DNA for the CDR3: TGTGCTCTTGGGGAACTATCCTACCAGGGGGATAGCTACACTGATAAACTCATCTTT.

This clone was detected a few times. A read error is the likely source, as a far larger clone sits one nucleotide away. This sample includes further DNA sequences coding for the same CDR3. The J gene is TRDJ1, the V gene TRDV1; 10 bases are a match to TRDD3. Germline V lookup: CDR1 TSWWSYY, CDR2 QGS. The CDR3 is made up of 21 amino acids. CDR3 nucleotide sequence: TGTGCCCTTGGGGAACTTAGGGGCCGATGGCTGGGGGATATAGGCACCGATAAACTCATCTTT. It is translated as CALGELRGRWLGDIGTDKLIF.

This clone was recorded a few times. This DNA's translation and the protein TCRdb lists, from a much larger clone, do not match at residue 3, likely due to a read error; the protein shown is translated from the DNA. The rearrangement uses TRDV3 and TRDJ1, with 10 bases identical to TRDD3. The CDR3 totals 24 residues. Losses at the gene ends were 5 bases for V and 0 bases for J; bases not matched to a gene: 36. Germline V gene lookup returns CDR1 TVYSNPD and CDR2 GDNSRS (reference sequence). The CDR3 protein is CARPQSRATLTGGSSDEYTDKLIF. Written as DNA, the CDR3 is TGTGCCCGCCCTCAATCCCGCGCAACCCTCACTGGGGGATCCTCCGACGAGTACACCGATAAACTCATCTTT.

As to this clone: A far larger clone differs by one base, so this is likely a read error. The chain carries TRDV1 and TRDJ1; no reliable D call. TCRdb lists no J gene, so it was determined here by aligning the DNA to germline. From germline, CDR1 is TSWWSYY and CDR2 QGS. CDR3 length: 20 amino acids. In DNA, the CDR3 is TGTGCCCTTGGGTCCCGGCCCCGCAAAATCAACACTCGATCCCTCGATAAACTCATCTTT. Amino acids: CALGSRPRKINTRSLDKLIF.

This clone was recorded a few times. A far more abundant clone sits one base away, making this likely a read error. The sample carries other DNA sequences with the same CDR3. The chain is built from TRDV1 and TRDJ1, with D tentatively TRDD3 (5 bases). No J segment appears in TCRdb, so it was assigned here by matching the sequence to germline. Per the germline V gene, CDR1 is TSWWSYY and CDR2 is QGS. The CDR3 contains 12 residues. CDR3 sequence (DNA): TGTGCCCTTGGGGAACCCTCCGATAAACTCATCTTT. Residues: CALGEPSDKLIF.

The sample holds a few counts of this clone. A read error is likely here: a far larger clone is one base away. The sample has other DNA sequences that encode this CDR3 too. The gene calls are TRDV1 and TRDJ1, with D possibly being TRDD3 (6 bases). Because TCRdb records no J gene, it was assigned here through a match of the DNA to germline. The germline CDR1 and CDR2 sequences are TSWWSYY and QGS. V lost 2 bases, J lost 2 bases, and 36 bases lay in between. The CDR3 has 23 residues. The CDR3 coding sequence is TGTGCTCTTGGGGAATTTATCCCTACTGTCCCCCCCTACCGTGGGGGCACGACCGATAAACTCATCTTT. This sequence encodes CALGEFIPTVPPYRGGTTDKLIF.

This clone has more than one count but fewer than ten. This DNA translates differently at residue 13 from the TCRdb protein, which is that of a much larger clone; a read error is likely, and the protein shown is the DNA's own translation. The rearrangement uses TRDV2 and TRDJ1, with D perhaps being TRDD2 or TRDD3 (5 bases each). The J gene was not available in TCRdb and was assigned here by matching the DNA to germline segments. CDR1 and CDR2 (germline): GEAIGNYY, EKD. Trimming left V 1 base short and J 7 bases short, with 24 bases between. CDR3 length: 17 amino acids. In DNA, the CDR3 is TGTGCCTGTGACACGCTAGACGGGGGCCCTTCGTCAGGTAAACTCATCTTT. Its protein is CACDTLDGGPSSGKLIF.

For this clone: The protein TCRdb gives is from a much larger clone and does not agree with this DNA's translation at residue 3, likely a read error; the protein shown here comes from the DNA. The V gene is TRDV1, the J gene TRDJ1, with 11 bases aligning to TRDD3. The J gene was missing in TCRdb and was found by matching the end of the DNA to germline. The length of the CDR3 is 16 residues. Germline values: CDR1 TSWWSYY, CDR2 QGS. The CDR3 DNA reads TGTGCTCCTGGGGAATTGGCCTTGCTGGGGGATACAAGACTCATCTTT. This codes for CAPGELALLGDTRLIF.